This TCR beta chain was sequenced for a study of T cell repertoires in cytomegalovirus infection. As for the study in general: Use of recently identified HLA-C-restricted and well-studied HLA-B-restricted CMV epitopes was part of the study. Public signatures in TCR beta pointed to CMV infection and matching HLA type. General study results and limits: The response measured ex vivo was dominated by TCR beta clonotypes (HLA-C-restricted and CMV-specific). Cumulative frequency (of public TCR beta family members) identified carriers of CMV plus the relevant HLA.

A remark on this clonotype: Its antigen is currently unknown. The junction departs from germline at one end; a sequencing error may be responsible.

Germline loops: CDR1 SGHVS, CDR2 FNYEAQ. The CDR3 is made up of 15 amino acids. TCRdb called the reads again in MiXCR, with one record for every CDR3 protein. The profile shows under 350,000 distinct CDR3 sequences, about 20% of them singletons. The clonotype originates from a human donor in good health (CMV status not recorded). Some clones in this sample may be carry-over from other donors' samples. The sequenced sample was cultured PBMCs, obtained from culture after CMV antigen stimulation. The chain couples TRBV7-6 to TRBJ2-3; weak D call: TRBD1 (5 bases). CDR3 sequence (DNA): TGTGCCAGAAGCTTGGGGCGTCATAGCACAGATACGCAGTATTTT. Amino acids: CARSLGRHSTDTQYF.